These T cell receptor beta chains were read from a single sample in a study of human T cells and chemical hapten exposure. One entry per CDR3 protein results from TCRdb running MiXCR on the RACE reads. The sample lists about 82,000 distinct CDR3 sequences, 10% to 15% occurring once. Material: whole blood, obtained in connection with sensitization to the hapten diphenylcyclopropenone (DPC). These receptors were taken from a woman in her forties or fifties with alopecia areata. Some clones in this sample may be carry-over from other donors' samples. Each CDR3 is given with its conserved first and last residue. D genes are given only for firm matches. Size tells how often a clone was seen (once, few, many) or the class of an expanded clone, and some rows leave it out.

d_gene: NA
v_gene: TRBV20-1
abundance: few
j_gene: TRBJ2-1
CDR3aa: CSARDPSSYNEQFF
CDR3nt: TGCAGTGCTAGAGACCCTTCCTCCTACAATGAGCAGTTCTTC

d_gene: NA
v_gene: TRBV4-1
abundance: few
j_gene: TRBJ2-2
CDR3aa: CASSREAGELFF
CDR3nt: TGCGCCAGCAGCCGAGAAGCCGGGGAGCTGTTTTTT

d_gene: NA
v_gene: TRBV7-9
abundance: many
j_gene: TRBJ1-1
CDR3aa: CASSFRTPNTEAFF
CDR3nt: TGTGCCAGCAGCTTTAGGACACCGAACACTGAAGCTTTCTTT

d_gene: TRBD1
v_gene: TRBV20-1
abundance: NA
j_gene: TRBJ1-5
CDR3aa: CSATDRLRNQPQHF
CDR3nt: TGCAGTGCCACGGACAGGCTAAGGAATCAGCCCCAGCATTTT

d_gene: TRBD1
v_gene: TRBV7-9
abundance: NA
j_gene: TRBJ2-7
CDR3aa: CASSPGTGFNEQYF
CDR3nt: TGTGCCAGCAGCCCAGGGACAGGGTTCAACGAGCAGTACTTC

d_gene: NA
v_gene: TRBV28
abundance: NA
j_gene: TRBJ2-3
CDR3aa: CASSSGILGTDTQYF
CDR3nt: TGTGCCAGCAGTTCCGGGATACTGGGCACAGATACGCAGTATTTT

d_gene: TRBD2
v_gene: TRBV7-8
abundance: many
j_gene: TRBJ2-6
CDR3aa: CASSSRLAGSSSGANVLTF
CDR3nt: TGTGCCAGCAGCTCACGACTAGCGGGAAGTAGCTCTGGGGCCAACGTCCTGACTTTC

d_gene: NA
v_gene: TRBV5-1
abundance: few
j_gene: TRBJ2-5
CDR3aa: CASSLRPSGAQETQYF
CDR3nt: TGCGCCAGCAGCTTACGACCGTCCGGAGCCCAAGAGACCCAGTACTTC

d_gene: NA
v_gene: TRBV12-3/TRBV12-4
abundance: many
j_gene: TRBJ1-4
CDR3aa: CASSPPLWGTEQTNEKLFF
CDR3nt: TGTGCCAGCAGCCCACCCCTCTGGGGAACAGAACAAACTAATGAAAAACTGTTTTTT

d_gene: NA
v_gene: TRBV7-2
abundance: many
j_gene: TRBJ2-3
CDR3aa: CASSLVSGVNGRDTQYF
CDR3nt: TGTGCCAGCAGCTTAGTTTCGGGAGTGAATGGGCGGGATACGCAGTATTTT

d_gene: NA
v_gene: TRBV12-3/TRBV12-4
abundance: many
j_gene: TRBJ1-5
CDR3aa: CASSRFLGWGPQHF
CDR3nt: TGTGCCAGCAGTCGTTTCTTGGGCTGGGGGCCCCAGCATTTT

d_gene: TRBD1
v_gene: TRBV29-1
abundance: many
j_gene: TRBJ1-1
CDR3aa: CSVRAGGSTEAFF
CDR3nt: TGCAGCGTTCGCGCAGGGGGCTCCACTGAAGCTTTCTTT

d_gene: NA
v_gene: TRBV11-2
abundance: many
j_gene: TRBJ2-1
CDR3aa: CASSLDLGEQFF
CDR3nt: TGTGCCAGCAGCTTAGATCTCGGTGAGCAGTTCTTC

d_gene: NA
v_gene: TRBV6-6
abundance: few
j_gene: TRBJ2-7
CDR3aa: CASSDIQGRTYEQYF
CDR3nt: TGTGCCAGCAGCGACATACAGGGAAGGACCTACGAGCAGTACTTC

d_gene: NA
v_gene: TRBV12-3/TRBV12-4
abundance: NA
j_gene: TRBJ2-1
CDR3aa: CASSFRRGNEQFF
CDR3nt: TGTGCCAGCAGTTTCAGACGGGGGAATGAGCAGTTCTTC

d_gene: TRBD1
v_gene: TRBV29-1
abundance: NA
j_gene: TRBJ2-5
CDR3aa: CSVEGDRLMREETQYF
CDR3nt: TGCAGCGTTGAAGGGGACAGACTAATGCGGGAAGAGACCCAGTACTTC

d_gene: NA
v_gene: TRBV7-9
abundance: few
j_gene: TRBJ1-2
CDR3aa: CASSHSLTAQTYYGYTF
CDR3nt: TGTGCCAGCAGCCATAGCCTGACAGCCCAGACCTATTATGGCTACACCTTC

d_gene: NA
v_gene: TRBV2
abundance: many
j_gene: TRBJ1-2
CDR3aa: CASSVKGRADPNYGYTF
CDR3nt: TGTGCCAGCAGTGTGAAGGGACGGGCGGACCCTAACTATGGCTACACCTTC

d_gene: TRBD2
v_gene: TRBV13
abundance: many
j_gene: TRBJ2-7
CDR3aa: CASSSPSGRCIYEQYF
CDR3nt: TGTGCCAGCAGCTCCCCCAGCGGGAGGTGCATCTACGAGCAGTACTTC

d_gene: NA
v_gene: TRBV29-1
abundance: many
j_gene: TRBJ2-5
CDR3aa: CSVVPSSGAQYF
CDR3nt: TGCAGCGTTGTACCTAGCAGTGGGGCCCAGTACTTC

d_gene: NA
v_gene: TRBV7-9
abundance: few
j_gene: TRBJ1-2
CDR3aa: CASSLQGAYGYTF
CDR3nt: TGTGCCAGCAGCTTACAGGGCGCCTATGGCTACACCTTC

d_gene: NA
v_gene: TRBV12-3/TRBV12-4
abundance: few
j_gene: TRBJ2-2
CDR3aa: CASSPSPGTGELFF
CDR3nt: TGTGCCAGCAGTCCTAGCCCGGGGACCGGGGAGCTGTTTTTT

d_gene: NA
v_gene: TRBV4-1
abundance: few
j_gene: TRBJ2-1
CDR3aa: CASSQQLGDNEQFF
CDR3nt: TGCGCCAGCAGTCAACAATTAGGGGACAATGAGCAGTTCTTC

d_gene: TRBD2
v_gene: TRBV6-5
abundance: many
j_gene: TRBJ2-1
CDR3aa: CAIGTTVFSYNEQFF
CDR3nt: TGTGCCATCGGGACTACAGTCTTTTCCTACAATGAGCAGTTCTTC

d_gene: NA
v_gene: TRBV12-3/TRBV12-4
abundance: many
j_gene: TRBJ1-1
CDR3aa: CASSFRWTEAFF
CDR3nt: TGTGCCAGCAGTTTTCGGTGGACTGAAGCTTTCTTT

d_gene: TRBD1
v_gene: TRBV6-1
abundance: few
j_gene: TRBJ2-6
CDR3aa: CASMRRQGATGANVLTF
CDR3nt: TGTGCCAGCATGAGGCGACAGGGAGCCACTGGGGCCAACGTCCTGACTTTC

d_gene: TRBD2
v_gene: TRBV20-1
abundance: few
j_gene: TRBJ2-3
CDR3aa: CSAPPSGRFLDTQYF
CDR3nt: TGCAGTGCTCCCCCGAGCGGGAGGTTCTTAGATACGCAGTATTTT

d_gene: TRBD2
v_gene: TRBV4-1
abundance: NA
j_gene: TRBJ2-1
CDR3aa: CASSQGGAGGPTIHNEQFF
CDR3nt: TGCGCCAGCAGCCAAGGGGGAGCGGGAGGGCCTACAATTCACAATGAGCAGTTCTTC

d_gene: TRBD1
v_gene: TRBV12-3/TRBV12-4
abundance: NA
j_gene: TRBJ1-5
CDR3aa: CASSFGTVNQPQHF
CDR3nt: TGTGCCAGCAGTTTCGGGACAGTCAATCAGCCCCAGCATTTT

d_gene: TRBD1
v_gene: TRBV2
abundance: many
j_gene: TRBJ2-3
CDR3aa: CASRLDRGADTQYF
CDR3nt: TGTGCCAGCAGACTGGACAGGGGGGCAGATACGCAGTATTTT

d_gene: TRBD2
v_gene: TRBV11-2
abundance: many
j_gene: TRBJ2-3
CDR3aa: CASSSWTSLDTQYF
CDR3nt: TGTGCCAGCAGCTCCTGGACTAGCCTCGATACGCAGTATTTT

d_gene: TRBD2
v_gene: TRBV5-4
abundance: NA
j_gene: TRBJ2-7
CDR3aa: CASSRAGTSAEQYF
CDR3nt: TGTGCCAGCAGCCGCGCCGGGACTAGCGCTGAGCAGTACTTC

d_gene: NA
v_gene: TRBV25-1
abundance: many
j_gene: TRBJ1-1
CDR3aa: CASSEQGLGTEAFF
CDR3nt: TGTGCCAGCAGTGAGCAAGGACTTGGCACTGAAGCTTTCTTT

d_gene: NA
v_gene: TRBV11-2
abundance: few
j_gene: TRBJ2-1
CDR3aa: CASSLDRAYNEQFF
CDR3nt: TGTGCCAGCAGCTTAGACAGAGCTTACAATGAGCAGTTCTTC

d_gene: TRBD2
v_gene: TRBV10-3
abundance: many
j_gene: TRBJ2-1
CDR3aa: CAISGLAGYPREQFF
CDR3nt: TGTGCCATCAGCGGACTAGCGGGTTACCCCAGGGAGCAGTTCTTC

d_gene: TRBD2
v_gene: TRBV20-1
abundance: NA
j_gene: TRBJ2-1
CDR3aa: CSARLAGVFNEQFF
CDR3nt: TGCAGTGCTAGACTAGCGGGAGTCTTCAATGAGCAGTTCTTC

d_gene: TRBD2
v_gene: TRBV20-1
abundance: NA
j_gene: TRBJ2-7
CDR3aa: CSARDSAPGLATYEQYF
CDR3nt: TGCAGTGCTAGAGATTCAGCTCCGGGACTAGCGACCTACGAGCAGTACTTC

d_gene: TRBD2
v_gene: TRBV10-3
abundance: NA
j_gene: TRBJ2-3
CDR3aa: CAISSPAGEGVGSTDTQYF
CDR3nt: TGTGCCATCAGTAGCCCAGCGGGAGAGGGGGTCGGGTCCACAGATACGCAGTATTTT

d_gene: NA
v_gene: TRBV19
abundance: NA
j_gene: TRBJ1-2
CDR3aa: CASSIDVGRKHYGYTF
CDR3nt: TGTGCCAGTAGTATCGATGTAGGTCGCAAACACTATGGCTACACCTTC

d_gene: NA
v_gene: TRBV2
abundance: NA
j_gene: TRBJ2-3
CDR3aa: CASIGQSTDTQYF
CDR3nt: TGTGCCAGCATAGGGCAGAGCACAGATACGCAGTATTTT

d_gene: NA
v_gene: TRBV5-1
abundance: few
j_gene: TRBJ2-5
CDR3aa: CASSQADPIGTQYF
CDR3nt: TGCGCCAGCAGCCAAGCGGACCCCATTGGGACCCAGTACTTC

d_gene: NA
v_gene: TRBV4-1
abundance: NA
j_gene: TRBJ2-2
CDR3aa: CASSRNPGQNTGELFF
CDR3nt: TGCGCCAGCAGCCGCAACCCGGGACAAAACACCGGGGAGCTGTTTTTT

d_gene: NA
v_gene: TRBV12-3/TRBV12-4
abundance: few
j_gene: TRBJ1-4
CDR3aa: CASRSPRSSNEKLFF
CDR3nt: TGTGCCAGCAGATCCCCACGGAGCTCTAATGAAAAACTGTTTTTT

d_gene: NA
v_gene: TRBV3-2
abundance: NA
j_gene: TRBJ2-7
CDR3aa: CASSQRAGSAGEQYF
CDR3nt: TGTGCCAGCAGCCAGCGGGCAGGATCGGCGGGAGAGCAGTACTTC

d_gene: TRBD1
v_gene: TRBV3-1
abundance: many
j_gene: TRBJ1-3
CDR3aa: CASSPYGTGRIAGSGNTIYF
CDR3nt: TGTGCCAGCAGCCCGTACGGGACAGGGCGGATAGCGGGCTCTGGAAACACCATATATTTT

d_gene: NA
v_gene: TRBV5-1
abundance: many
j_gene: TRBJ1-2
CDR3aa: CASSSPWGEDTDRYGYTF
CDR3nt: TGCGCCAGCAGCTCGCCGTGGGGCGAAGACACGGACCGCTATGGCTACACCTTC

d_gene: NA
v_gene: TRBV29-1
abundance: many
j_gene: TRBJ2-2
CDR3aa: CSSGEGTGELFF
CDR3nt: TGCTCCTCGGGAGAGGGCACCGGGGAGCTGTTTTTT

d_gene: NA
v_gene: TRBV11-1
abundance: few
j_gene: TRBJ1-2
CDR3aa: CASSSQPTRGYTF
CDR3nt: TGTGCCAGCAGCTCTCAGCCGACAAGAGGCTACACCTTC

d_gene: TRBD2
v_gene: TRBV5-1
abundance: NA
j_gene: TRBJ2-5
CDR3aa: CASSLQSGAQETQYF
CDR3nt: TGCGCCAGCAGCTTACAAAGCGGGGCCCAAGAGACCCAGTACTTC

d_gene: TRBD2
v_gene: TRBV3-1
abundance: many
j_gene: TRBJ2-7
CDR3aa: CASSPQAGEAYEQYF
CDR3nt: TGTGCCAGCAGCCCACAGGCGGGAGAAGCCTACGAGCAGTACTTC

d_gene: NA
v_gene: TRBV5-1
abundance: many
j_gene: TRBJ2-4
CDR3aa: CASSLVGITNIQYF
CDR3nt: TGCGCCAGCAGCTTGGTAGGGATTACTAACATTCAGTACTTC